This T cell receptor (beta chain) derives from a study of Ad26.COV2.S vaccination and SARS-CoV-2 variants. Study conclusions and caveats: Total T cell responses, in the TCR breadth and depth analyses, may have been underestimated. Vaccine and placebo groups showed comparable non-spike TCR breadth. Substantial post-vaccination breadth of spike-specific CD8+ and CD4+ T cell responses was reported.

As for this clone: What it recognizes is unknown.

Regarding treatment: some 20 received Ad26.COV2.S at low or high dose, single or two shots; about 5 received placebo; per-sample allocation not given. The study sampled participants on day 63 after the first vaccine or placebo injection. Based in Boston, the donor was an adult of 18-55 years. Assay used: immunoSEQ multiplex PCR; TCRdb lists only in-frame clones, some missing. The data contain 250,000 to 300,000 clones, 70% to 90% of them singletons. The sequenced sample was peripheral blood, obtained in a trial of Ad26.COV2.S vaccine versus placebo. The sequence was collected from a person between 18 and 60 years old who received the Ad26.COV2.S COVID-19 vaccine or a placebo.

The CDR3 loop is CASSFRGMRIQETQYF. The DNA of the CDR3 is TGTGCCAGCAGCTTTCGGGGAATGCGGATTCAAGAGACCCAGTACTTC. The chain has TRBV5-6 and TRBJ2-5; D is perhaps TRBD2 (5 bases). Trimming left V 2 bases short and J 2 bases short, with 16 bases between. CDR3 length: 16 amino acids. Germline V CDR1 and CDR2: SGHDT, YYEEEE.